This TCR beta chain was obtained from a study of blood T cell repertoires in COVID-19. About the study: T cells, B-cell-depleted T cells, or PBMCs supplied cDNA or gDNA.

Original data processing: Amplification of reference gene primers provided the estimated nucleated cell counts. Using immunoSEQ multiplex PCR, the repertoire was profiled, and TCRdb retains in-frame clones only, with some absent. V, J and clone size are those of that table, while D and trimming were read from the DNA. This table holds about 58,000 clones, more than 60% found once. Between the trimmed V and J ends, which lost 0 bases and 0 bases, there was a span of 8 bases. The CDR3 is 15 amino acids. The V gene's germline CDR1 is LGHNA and CDR2 YSLEER. The TCR sequence derives from a human donor in a cohort sampled during active COVID-19. The sample taken for sequencing was peripheral blood. The genes are TRBV4-3 and TRBJ1-2; D is unclear. Here the CDR3 DNA reads TGCGCCAGCAGCCAAGATTTTTCAACTAACTATGGCTACACCTTC. It yields the protein CASSQDFSTNYGYTF.